The TCR beta chain under discussion was sequenced for a study of blood T cell repertoires in COVID-19. Overall study: Some COVID-19 samples were acute and others convalescent; all came from the United States, Italy and Spain.

In germline, CDR1 is GTSNPN, CDR2 SVGIG (reference sequence). The V segment lost 2 bases and the J segment 15 bases; nucleotides outside the gene matches: 18. There are 15 residues in the CDR3. Authors' data handling: Estimates of nucleated cell counts were drawn from the amplification of reference gene primers. The repertoire was sequenced with immunoSEQ multiplex PCR; TCRdb's copy has only in-frame clones and lacks some. V, J and clone size derive from that table, while D and trimming were established from the DNA sequence. The table shows about 74,000 clones, with roughly 84% occurring only once. The genes are TRBV30 and TRBJ2-1; 8 nucleotides line up with TRBD1. The TCR was taken from a woman aged 80 or over with active or convalescent COVID-19. The sequenced sample was peripheral blood. The CDR3, as DNA: TGTGCCTGGAGTCGACCTCTTCCGGGACAGGTGCGGCCGTTCTTC. The encoded protein is CAWSRPLPGQVRPFF. The full variable domain, in which reference TRBV30 and TRBJ2-1 provide the parts outside the CDR3, is SQTIHQWPATLVQPVGSPLSLECTVEGTSNPNLYWYRQAAGRGLQLLFYSVGIGQISSEVPQNLSASRPQDRQFILSSKKLLLSDSGFYLCAWSRPLPGQVRPFFGPGTRLTVL.